The sequence of this TCR beta chain was determined in a study of blood T cell repertoires in COVID-19 (dated by TCRdb to about 2020). Study-level background: Samples from collaborators originated in the United States, Italy and Spain and spanned both the acute and convalescent phases of COVID-19. Nearly every sample came with metadata listing a de-identified subject ID, COVID-19 status, age in years and sex. The samples were drawn from two sources: the first 160 participants of the ongoing ImmuneRACE study, and fewer than 1,500 subjects contributed by 6 global collaborators. The prospective study material was composed of cDNA or gDNA derived from T cells, B-cell-depleted T cells, or PBMCs. Where HLA class I and class II types were available, the types were taken from metadata supplied by the sample provider, not from assay-based typing. A freely available public database, intended as a resource for researchers studying the immune response to SARS-CoV-2, is where the repertoires were released. Deeply sampled blood TCRbeta repertoires from subjects exposed to, actively infected with, or recovered from COVID-19 were included in the dataset. What the study reported, not specific to this receptor: Clinical and demographic metadata were provided uncurated, with the amount varying by source and participant.

Reading from cysteine to phenylalanine, the CDR3 counts 15 amino acids. The kept DNA is CDR3 alone, 45 bases in frame from the first base. CDR1 and CDR2, per the germline V gene (reference sequence), are SEHNR and FQNEAQ. The V end gives up 6 bases and the J end 2 bases, leaving 7 bases in the junction not matched to a gene. The collaborating institutions used their own protocols to collect whole blood in K2EDTA tubes. Collaborator samples were shipped for TCRbeta analysis as frozen whole blood, isolated PBMCs, or DNA extracted from either sample type. The immunoSEQ Assay, a bias-controlled multiplex PCR, was used to amplify TCRbeta CDR3 regions from genomic DNA. In the source study's methods: Nucleated cell counts per sample were estimated from amplification of reference gene primers within the assay. To quantify the absolute abundance of each unique TCRbeta CDR3 rearrangement, sequence reads were collapsed and filtered. For each sample, productive Simpson clonality was calculated by taking the square root of Simpson's diversity index across productive rearrangements. This is the immuneACCESS table as TCRdb keeps it, with only in-frame sequences that have V and J called. A part of the clones is gone; compared with another copy, unresolved V genes explain less than half, and the rest is unexplained. V, J and clone size are taken as reported in that table, and D and trimming were inferred from the DNA itself. The sample profile shows approximately 120,000 clones; about three quarters of them were found once. The top ten hold approximately 2.3% of the sample.

Concerning this clone: Its antigen remains unidentified. It has no much larger one-base neighbor in the sample; base qualities were not kept.

The sample was peripheral blood. The chain is made from TRBV7-9 and TRBJ2-7; the junction holds 10 bases that match TRBD1. The sequence was obtained from a woman in her 70s with acute or convalescent COVID-19. The sequenced DNA: TGTGCCAGCAGTAAGGGGACAGGGGCGACCTACGAGCAGTACTTC. It codes for CASSKGTGATYEQYF.